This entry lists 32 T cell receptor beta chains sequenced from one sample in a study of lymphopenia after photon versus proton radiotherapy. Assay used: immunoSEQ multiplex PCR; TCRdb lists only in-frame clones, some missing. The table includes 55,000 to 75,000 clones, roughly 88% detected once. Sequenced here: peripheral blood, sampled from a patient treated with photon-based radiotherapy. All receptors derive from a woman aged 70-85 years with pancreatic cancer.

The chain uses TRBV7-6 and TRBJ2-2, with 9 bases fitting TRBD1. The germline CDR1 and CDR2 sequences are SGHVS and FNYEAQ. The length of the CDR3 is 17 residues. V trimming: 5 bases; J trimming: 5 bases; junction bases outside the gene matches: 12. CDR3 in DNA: TGTGCCAGCAGCGAAAGGACAGGGGCGGTAAAAACCGGGGAGCTGTTTTTT. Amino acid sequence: CASSERTGAVKTGELFF. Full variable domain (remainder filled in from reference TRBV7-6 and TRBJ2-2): GAGVSQSPRYKVTKRGQDVALRCDPISGHVSLYWYRQALGQGPEFLTYFNYEAQQDKSGLPNDRFSAERPEGSISTLTIQRTEQRDSAMYRCASSERTGAVKTGELFFGEGSRLTVL.

The CDR3 DNA reads TGTGCCAGCAGCGGCAGACAGGGCCCGGATACGCAGTATTTT. It is translated as CASSGRQGPDTQYF. The gene calls are TRBV9 and TRBJ2-3; 7 bases are shared with TRBD1. Germline V gene data show CDR1 as SGDLS and CDR2 as YYNGEE. V trimming: 3 bases; J trimming: 6 bases; junction bases outside the gene matches: 7. The CDR3 runs to 14 residues. Combining the CDR3 with reference TRBV9 and TRBJ2-3 gives the whole variable domain DSGVTQTPKHLITATGQRVTLRCSPRSGDLSVYWYQQSLDQGLQFLIQYYNGEERAKGNILERFSAQQFPDLHSELNLSSLELGDSALYFCASSGRQGPDTQYFGPGTRLTVL.

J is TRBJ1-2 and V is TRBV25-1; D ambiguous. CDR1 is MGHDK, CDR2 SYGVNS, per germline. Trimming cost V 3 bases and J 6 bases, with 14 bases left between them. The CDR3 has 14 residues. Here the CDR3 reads CASSDAVGLDGYTF. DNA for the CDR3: TGTGCCAGCAGTGATGCAGTCGGGTTGGATGGCTACACCTTC.

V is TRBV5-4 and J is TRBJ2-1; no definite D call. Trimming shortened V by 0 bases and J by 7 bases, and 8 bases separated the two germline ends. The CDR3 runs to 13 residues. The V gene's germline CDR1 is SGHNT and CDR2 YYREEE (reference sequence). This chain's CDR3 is CASSLESWNEQFF. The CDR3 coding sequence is TGTGCCAGCAGCTTGGAGAGTTGGAATGAGCAGTTCTTC. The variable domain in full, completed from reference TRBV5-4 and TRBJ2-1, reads ETGVTQSPTHLIKTRGQQVTLRCSSQSGHNTVSWYQQALGQGPQFIFQYYREEENGRGNFPPRFSGLQFPNYSSELNVNALELDDSALYLCASSLESWNEQFFGPGTRLTVL.

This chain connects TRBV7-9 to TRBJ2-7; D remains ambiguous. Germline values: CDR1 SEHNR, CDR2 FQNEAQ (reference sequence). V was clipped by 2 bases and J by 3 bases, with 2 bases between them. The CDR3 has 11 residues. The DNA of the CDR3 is TGTGCCAGCAGCTTACACTACGAGCAGTACTTC. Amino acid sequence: CASSLHYEQYF.

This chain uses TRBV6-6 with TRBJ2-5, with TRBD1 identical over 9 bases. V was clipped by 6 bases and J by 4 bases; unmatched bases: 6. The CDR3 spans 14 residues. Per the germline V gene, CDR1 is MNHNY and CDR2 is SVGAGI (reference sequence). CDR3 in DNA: TGTGCCAGCAGCCCACCGGGACAGGGAGAGACCCAGTACTTC. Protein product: CASSPPGQGETQYF.

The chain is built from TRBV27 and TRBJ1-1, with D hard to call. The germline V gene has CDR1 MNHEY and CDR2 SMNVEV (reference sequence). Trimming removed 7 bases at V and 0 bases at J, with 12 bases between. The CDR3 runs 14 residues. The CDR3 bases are TGTGCCAGCACTTCGGCAGAGATGAACACTGAAGCTTTCTTT. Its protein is CASTSAEMNTEAFF.

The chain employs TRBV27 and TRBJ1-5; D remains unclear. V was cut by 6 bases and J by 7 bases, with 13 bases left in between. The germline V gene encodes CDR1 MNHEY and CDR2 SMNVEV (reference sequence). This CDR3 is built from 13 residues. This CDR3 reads CASSEGTGQPQHF. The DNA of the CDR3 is TGTGCCAGCAGCGAGGGCACGGGGCAGCCCCAGCATTTT.

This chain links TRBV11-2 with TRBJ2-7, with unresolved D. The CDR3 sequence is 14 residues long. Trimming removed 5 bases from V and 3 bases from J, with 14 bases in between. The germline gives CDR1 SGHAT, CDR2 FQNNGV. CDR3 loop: CASSVTNSGYEQYV. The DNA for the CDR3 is TGTGCCAGCAGCGTGACGAATTCTGGCTACGAGCAGTACGTC.

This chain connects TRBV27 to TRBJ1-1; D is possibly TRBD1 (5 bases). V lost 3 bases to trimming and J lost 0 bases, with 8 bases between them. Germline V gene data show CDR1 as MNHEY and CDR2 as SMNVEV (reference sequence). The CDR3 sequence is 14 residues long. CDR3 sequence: CASSFGGVNTEAFF. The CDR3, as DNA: TGTGCCAGCAGTTTTGGAGGGGTGAACACTGAAGCTTTCTTT.

The CDR3 here is CASSVGGRAENEQFF. The CDR3 bases are TGTGCCAGCAGCGTAGGTGGGAGGGCCGAAAATGAGCAGTTCTTC. J is TRBJ2-1 and V is TRBV9; 7 bases map to TRBD2. Germline V CDR1 and CDR2: SGDLS, YYNGEE. V shed 0 bases, J shed 7 bases, and the junction held 7 bases outside the gene matches. This CDR3 is built from 15 residues.

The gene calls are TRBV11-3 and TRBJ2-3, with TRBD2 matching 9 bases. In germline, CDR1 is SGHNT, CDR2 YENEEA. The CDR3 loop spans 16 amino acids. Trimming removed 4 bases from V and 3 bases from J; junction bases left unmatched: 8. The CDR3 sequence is CASSSPAAGGTDTQYF. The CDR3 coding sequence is TGTGCCAGCAGCTCCCCCGCTGCGGGAGGGACAGATACGCAGTATTTT.

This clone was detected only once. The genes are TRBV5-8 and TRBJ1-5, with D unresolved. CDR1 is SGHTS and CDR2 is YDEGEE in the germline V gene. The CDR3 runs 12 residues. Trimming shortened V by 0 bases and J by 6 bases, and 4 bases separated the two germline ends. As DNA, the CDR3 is TGTGCCAGCAGCTTGGTGGGTCAGCCCCAGCATTTT. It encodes CASSLVGQPQHF.

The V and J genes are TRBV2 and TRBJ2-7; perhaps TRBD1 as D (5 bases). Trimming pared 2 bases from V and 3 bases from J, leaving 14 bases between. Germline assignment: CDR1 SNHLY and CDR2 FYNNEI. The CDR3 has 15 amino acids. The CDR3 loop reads CASSEPQGLSYEQYF. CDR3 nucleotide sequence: TGTGCCAGCAGTGAACCCCAGGGATTGAGCTACGAGCAGTACTTC.

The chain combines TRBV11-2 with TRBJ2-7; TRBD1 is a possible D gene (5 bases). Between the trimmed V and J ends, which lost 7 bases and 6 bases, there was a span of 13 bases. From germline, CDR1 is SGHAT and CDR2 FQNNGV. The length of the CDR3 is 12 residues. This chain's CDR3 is CASTYLDSEQYF. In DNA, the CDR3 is TGTGCCAGCACCTACCTAGACAGCGAGCAGTACTTC. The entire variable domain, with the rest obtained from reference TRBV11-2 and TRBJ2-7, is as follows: EAGVAQSPRYKIIEKRQSVAFWCNPISGHATLYWYQQILGQGPKLLIQFQNNGVVDDSQLPKDRFSAERLKGVDSTLKIQPAKLEDSAVYLCASTYLDSEQYFGPGTRLTVT.

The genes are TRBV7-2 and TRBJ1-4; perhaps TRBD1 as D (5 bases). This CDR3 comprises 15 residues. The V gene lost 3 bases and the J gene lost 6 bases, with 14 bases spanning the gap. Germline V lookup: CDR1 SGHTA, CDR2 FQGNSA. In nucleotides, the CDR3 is TGTGCCAGCAGCTTCGACCCTGGGGGGTATGAAAAACTGTTTTTT. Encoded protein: CASSFDPGGYEKLFF.

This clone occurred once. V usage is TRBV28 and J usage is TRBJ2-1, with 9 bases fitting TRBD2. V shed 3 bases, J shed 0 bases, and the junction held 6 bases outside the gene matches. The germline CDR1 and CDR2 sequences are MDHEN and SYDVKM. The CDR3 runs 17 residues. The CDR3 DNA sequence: TGTGCCAGCAGTTTCGTGGCGGGGGGGAGCTCCTACAATGAGCAGTTCTTC. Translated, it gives CASSFVAGGSSYNEQFF. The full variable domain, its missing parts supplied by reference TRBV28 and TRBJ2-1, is DVKVTQSSRYLVKRTGEKVFLECVQDMDHENMFWYRQDPGLGLRLIYFSYDVKMKEKGDIPEGYSVSREKKERFSLILESASTNQTSMYLCASSFVAGGSSYNEQFFGPGTRLTVL.

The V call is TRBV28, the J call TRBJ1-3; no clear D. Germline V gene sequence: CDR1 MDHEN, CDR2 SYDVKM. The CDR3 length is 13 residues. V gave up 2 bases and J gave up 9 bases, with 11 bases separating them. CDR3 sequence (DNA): TGTGCCAGCAGTTTAACAGAACAAGGCACCATATATTTT. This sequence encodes CASSLTEQGTIYF.

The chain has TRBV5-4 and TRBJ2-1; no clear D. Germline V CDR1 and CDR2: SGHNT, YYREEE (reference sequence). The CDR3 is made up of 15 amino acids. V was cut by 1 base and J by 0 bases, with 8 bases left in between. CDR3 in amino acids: CASSLLPSSYNEQFF. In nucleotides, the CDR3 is TGTGCCAGCAGCTTGCTTCCGAGCTCCTACAATGAGCAGTTCTTC.

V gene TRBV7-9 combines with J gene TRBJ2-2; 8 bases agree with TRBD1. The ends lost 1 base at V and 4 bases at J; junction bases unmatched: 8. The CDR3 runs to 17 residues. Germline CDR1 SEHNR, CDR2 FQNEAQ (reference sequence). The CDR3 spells CASSLGAGGAGTGELFF. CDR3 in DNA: TGTGCCAGCAGCTTAGGGGCAGGGGGCGCCGGCACCGGGGAGCTGTTTTTT.

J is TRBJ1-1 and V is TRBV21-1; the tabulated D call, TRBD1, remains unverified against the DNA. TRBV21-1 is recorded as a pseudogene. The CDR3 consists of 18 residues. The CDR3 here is CASSSRGDRTRRNTEAFF. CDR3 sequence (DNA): TGTGCCAGCAGCTCCCGGGGGGACAGGACCCGTAGGAACACTGAAGCTTTCTTT.

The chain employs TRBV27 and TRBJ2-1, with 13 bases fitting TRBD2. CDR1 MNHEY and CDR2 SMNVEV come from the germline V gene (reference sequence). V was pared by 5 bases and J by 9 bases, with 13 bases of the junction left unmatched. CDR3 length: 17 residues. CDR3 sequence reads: CASSPRTSGSRQTEQFF. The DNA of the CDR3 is TGTGCCAGCAGTCCTCGGACTAGCGGGAGTAGACAGACTGAGCAGTTCTTC.

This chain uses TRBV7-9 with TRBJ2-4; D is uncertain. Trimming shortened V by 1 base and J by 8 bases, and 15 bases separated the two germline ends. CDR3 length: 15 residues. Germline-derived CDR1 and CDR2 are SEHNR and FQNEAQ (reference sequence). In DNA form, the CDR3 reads TGTGCCAGCAGCTTAGGTTCTGGGGAAGGAGACATTCAGTACTTC. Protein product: CASSLGSGEGDIQYF.

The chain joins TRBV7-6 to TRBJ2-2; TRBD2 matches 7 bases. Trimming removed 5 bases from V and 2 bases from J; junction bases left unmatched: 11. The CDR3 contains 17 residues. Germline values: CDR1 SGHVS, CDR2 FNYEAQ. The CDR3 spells CASSRYGASGNTGELFF. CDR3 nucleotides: TGTGCCAGCAGCCGTTACGGGGCTAGCGGAAACACCGGGGAGCTGTTTTTT.

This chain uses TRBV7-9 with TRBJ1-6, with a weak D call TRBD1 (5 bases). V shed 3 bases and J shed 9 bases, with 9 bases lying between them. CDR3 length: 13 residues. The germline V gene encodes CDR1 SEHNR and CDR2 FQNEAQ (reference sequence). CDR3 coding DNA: TGTGCCAGCAGCTTCGTCCAGGGTTCACCCCTCCACTTT. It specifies CASSFVQGSPLHF.

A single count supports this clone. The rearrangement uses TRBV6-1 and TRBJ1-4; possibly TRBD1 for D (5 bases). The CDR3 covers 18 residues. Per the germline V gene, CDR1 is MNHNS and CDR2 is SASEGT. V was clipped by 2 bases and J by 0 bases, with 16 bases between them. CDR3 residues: CASSETPGHGTTNEKLFF. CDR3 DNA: TGTGCCAGCAGTGAAACCCCCGGACACGGCACAACTAATGAAAAACTGTTTTTT.

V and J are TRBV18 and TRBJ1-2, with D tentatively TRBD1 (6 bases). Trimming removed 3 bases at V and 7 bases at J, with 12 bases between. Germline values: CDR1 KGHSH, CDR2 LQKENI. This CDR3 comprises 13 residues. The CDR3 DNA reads TGTGCCAGCTCACCTAAACAGGGCTCTGGCTACACCTTC. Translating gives CASSPKQGSGYTF.

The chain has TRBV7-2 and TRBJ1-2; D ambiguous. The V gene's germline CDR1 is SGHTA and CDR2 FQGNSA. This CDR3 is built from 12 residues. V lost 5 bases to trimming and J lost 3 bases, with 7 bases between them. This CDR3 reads CASSRTYYGYTF. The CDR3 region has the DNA TGTGCCAGCAGCCGAACTTACTATGGCTACACCTTC.

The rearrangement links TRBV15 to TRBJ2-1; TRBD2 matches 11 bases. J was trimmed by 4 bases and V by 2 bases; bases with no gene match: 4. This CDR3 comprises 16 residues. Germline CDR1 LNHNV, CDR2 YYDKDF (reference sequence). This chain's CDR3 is CATSRTGTSGYNEQFF. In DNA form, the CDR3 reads TGTGCCACCAGCAGAACCGGGACTAGCGGATACAATGAGCAGTTCTTC.

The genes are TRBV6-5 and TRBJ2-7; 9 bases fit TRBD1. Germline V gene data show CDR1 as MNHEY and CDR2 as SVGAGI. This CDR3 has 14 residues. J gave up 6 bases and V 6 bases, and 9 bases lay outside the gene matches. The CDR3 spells CASSPNRGRPEQYF. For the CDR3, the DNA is TGTGCCAGCAGCCCTAACAGGGGGCGACCCGAGCAGTACTTC.

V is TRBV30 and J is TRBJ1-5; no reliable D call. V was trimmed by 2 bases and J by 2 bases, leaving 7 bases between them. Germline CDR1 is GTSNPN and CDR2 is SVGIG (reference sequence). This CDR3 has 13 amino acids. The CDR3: CAWSSMGNQPQHF. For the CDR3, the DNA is TGTGCCTGGAGTAGTATGGGCAATCAGCCCCAGCATTTT. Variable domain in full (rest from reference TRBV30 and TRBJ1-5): SQTIHQWPATLVQPVGSPLSLECTVEGTSNPNLYWYRQAAGRGLQLLFYSVGIGQISSEVPQNLSASRPQDRQFILSSKKLLLSDSGFYLCAWSSMGNQPQHFGDGTRLSIL.

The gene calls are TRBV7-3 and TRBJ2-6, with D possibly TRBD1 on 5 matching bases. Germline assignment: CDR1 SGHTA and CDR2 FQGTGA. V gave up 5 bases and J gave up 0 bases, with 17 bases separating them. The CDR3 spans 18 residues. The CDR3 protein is CASSPKGRASSGANVLTF. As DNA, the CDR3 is TGTGCCAGCAGCCCAAAAGGCAGGGCGAGCTCTGGGGCCAACGTCCTGACTTTC.